Below, 29 T cell receptor beta chains from the same sample are listed, as sequenced in a study of somatic mutations in cytotoxic T cells in rheumatoid arthritis (dated by TCRdb to 2015 to 2018). The library was obtained by the immunoSEQ multiplex PCR assay. TCRdb's version of the immuneACCESS table is confined to in-frame rearrangements and falls short of the full clone set. An unresolved V gene accounts for under half of the shortfall where checked; the remainder is of unknown origin. For this sample there are more than 10,000 clones; roughly 73% appear just once. The top ten constitute 30% to 40% of the sample. Source material: CD8+ T cells sorted from blood. The receptors come from a man in his sixties in good health.

V usage is TRBV4-3 and J usage is TRBJ1-6; 9 positions agree with TRBD1. V trimming: 4 bases; J trimming: 5 bases; junction bases outside the gene matches: 3. The germline CDR1 and CDR2 sequences are LGHNA and YSLEER. CDR3 length equals 15 residues. Written as DNA, the CDR3 is TGCGCCAGCAGCCCTTGGACAGGGGATAATTCACCCCTCCACTTT. Its protein is CASSPWTGDNSPLHF.

V and J are TRBV4-3 and TRBJ1-4; D gene uncertain. Germline loops: CDR1 LGHNA, CDR2 YSLEER. V dropped 4 bases and J dropped 1 base, with 7 bases sitting between them. The CDR3 loop spans 14 amino acids. The CDR3 nucleotides read TGCGCCAGCAGCCCAACAGTAACTAATGAAAAACTGTTTTTT. Its protein is CASSPTVTNEKLFF.

The rearrangement links TRBV6-5 to TRBJ2-7; 10 bases are a match to TRBD1. The CDR3 is 14 amino acids. Losses at the gene ends were 5 bases for V and 2 bases for J; bases not matched to a gene: 3. Per germline, CDR1 MNHEY and CDR2 SVGAGI. The CDR3 DNA reads as TGTGCCAGCAGTATGGGACAGGGGACCTACGAGCAGTACTTC. This encodes CASSMGQGTYEQYF.

The rearrangement links TRBV27 to TRBJ2-1, with 9 nucleotides matching TRBD1. Trimming at V came to 8 bases and at J to 0 bases, leaving 11 bases not matched to a gene. The CDR3 consists of 17 residues. Per germline, CDR1 MNHEY and CDR2 SMNVEV (reference sequence). This chain's CDR3 is CASGFFGDRVSYNEQFF. Here the CDR3 DNA reads TGTGCCAGCGGGTTCTTTGGGGACAGGGTCTCCTACAATGAGCAGTTCTTC.

The chain combines TRBV29-1 with TRBJ1-1; 8 nucleotides align to TRBD1. The CDR3 has 13 amino acids. With V trimmed by 6 bases and J by 0 bases, 3 bases remained unmatched. CDR1 and CDR2 (germline): SQVTM, ANQGSEA. In DNA, the CDR3 is TGCAGCGTGTCAGGGGGCGTGAACACTGAAGCTTTCTTT. Amino acid sequence: CSVSGGVNTEAFF. Together with reference TRBV29-1 and TRBJ1-1, the CDR3 gives the full variable domain: SAVISQKPSRDICQRGTSLTIQCQVDSQVTMMFWYRQQPGQSLTLIATANQGSEATYESGFVIDKFPISRPNLTFSTLTVSNMSPEDSSIYLCSVSGGVNTEAFFGQGTRLTVV.

V is TRBV2 and J is TRBJ1-5, with D unresolved. This CDR3 has 15 amino acids. V lost 3 bases, J lost 3 bases, and 12 bases lay in between. Germline V gives CDR1 SNHLY, CDR2 FYNNEI. The CDR3 DNA sequence: TGTGCCAGCAGTGATCCTACCGTTCCCAATCAGCCCCAGCATTTT. Its protein is CASSDPTVPNQPQHF.

In its sample, this clone was seen a few times. This rearrangement joins TRBV27 to TRBJ2-7; no reliable D call. Germline V gene lookup returns CDR1 MNHEY and CDR2 SMNVEV (reference sequence). The CDR3 extends over 12 amino acids. V lost 8 bases and J lost 6, with 14 bases in between. CDR3: CASESPDGEQYF. The DNA of the CDR3 is TGTGCCAGCGAAAGCCCCGACGGCGAGCAGTACTTC.

This clone has only one observation. The chain links TRBV27 to TRBJ1-1; the D is unclear. V lost 0 bases, J lost 4 bases, and 6 bases lay in between. This CDR3 is built from 13 residues. Germline V gene lookup returns CDR1 MNHEY and CDR2 SMNVEV (reference sequence). The CDR3 nucleotides are TGTGCCAGCAGTTTATCGATTTCCACTGAAGCTTTCTTT. Translation gives CASSLSISTEAFF.

The J gene is TRBJ1-2, the V gene TRBV15, with D perhaps TRBD1 (6 bases). CDR1 is LNHNV, CDR2 YYDKDF, per germline (reference sequence). V lost 0 bases, J lost 7 bases, and 18 bases lay in between. CDR3 length: 16 amino acids. CDR3 sequence reads: CATSRDLGGGEGGYTF. CDR3 coding DNA: TGTGCCACCAGCAGAGATCTTGGAGGGGGGGAGGGTGGCTACACCTTC.

This sequence joins TRBV28 and TRBJ1-2; 8 positions agree with TRBD1. There are 13 residues in the CDR3. J gave up 8 bases and V 5 bases, and 7 bases lay outside the gene matches. Germline V gene sequence: CDR1 MDHEN, CDR2 SYDVKM. The CDR3 sequence is CASSLGQGRGYTF. The CDR3, as DNA: TGTGCCAGCAGTCTCGGACAGGGTCGGGGCTACACCTTC.

The chain uses TRBV6-5 and TRBJ1-5, with D unresolved. Germline CDR1 and CDR2: MNHEY and SVGAGI. The CDR3 has 13 amino acids. Trimming removed 5 bases at V and 1 base at J, with 6 bases between. The CDR3 here is CASSLESNQPQHF. In nucleotides, the CDR3 is TGTGCCAGCAGTCTCGAGAGCAATCAGCCCCAGCATTTT.

CDR3 residues: CASSFGSGELFF. The CDR3 bases are TGTGCCAGCAGCTTCGGGTCCGGGGAGCTGTTTTTT. The chain links TRBV7-9 to TRBJ2-2; D gene uncertain. Germline values: CDR1 SEHNR, CDR2 FQNEAQ (reference sequence). This CDR3 has 12 amino acids. V dropped 3 bases and J dropped 6 bases, with 5 bases sitting between them.

The chain employs TRBV27 and TRBJ2-7; either TRBD1 or TRBD2 may fit D (5 bases each). Germline V gene data show CDR1 as MNHEY and CDR2 as SMNVEV (reference sequence). V lost 6 bases and J 3 bases, leaving 15 bases between the germline ends. CDR3 length equals 14 residues. The CDR3 reads CASRPGTVNYEQYF. CDR3 nucleotide sequence: TGTGCCAGCAGACCCGGGACGGTGAACTACGAGCAGTACTTC.

V usage is TRBV5-6 and J usage is TRBJ2-7; D is possibly TRBD1 (6 bases). Per the germline V gene, CDR1 is SGHDT and CDR2 is YYEEEE. The length of the CDR3 is 15 residues. The V and J ends lost 4 bases and 1 base respectively, with 15 bases between them. CDR3 coding DNA: TGTGCCAGCAGCCCCGCAGGGGACGCGTCCTACGAGCAGTACTTC. It translates to CASSPAGDASYEQYF.

The chain joins TRBV15 to TRBJ2-6; TRBD1 matches 9 bases. V dropped 1 base and J dropped 9; count of bases not matched to a gene: 7. The CDR3 is made up of 16 amino acids. Looked up from germline, CDR1 is LNHNV and CDR2 is YYDKDF (reference sequence). The CDR3 spells CATSRGGQGYNNVLTF. In nucleotides, the CDR3 is TGTGCCACCAGCAGAGGGGGACAGGGATATAACAACGTCCTGACTTTC.

This rearrangement joins TRBV6-5 to TRBJ1-1; D uncertain. The CDR3 has 13 amino acids. V lost 0 bases and J 10 bases, leaving 12 bases between the germline ends. The germline V gene encodes CDR1 MNHEY and CDR2 SVGAGI. The CDR3 region is CASSYSRWAAAFF. DNA for the CDR3: TGTGCCAGCAGTTACTCCAGGTGGGCAGCAGCTTTCTTT.

V and J are TRBV15 and TRBJ2-1; the match to TRBD2 covers 10 bases. The germline gives CDR1 LNHNV, CDR2 YYDKDF (reference sequence). The ends lost 0 bases at V and 6 bases at J; junction bases unmatched: 5. This CDR3 is built from 16 residues. DNA of the CDR3: TGTGCCACCAGCAGAGAGGCTAGCGGGAGTGGCAATGAGCAGTTCTTC. Protein: CATSREASGSGNEQFF.

J is TRBJ2-1 and V is TRBV29-1; weak D call: TRBD1 (5 bases). V lost 3 bases and J lost 8, with 14 bases in between. The germline gives CDR1 SQVTM, CDR2 ANQGSEA. The CDR3 loop spans 13 amino acids. The CDR3 region has the DNA TGCAGCGTTGAGGCAGGGTCAGGATATGAGCAGTTCTTC. This codes for CSVEAGSGYEQFF.

This chain connects TRBV28 to TRBJ1-5; possibly TRBD1 for D (6 bases). V lost 4 bases, J lost 8 bases, and 18 bases lay in between. This CDR3 is 15 amino acids long. Looked up from germline, CDR1 is MDHEN and CDR2 is SYDVKM. In nucleotides, the CDR3 is TGTGCCAGCAGTTGGTTGCTTGGGGCAGGGGAGCCCCAGCATTTT. Its protein product is CASSWLLGAGEPQHF.

This rearrangement joins TRBV28 to TRBJ1-4; D uncertain. V lost 6 bases to trimming and J lost 8 bases, with 19 bases between them. The germline gives CDR1 MDHEN, CDR2 SYDVKM. This CDR3 is built from 15 residues. The CDR3 DNA reads as TGTGCCAGCAGCCCCCCGGCCCCCCAGAGGGAAAAACTGTTTTTT. The encoded protein is CASSPPAPQREKLFF.

V usage is TRBV27 and J usage is TRBJ2-5; D unclear. CDR1 is MNHEY, CDR2 SMNVEV, per germline (reference sequence). The CDR3 extends over 14 amino acids. With 2 bases removed from V and 5 bases from J, the gap between germline ends came to 12 bases. CDR3 protein: CASSLQASLETQYF. Here the CDR3 DNA reads TGTGCCAGCAGTTTACAAGCGAGTTTGGAGACCCAGTACTTC.

The chain has TRBV5-6 and TRBJ1-5; possible D gene TRBD1, 6 bases. The germline CDR1 and CDR2 sequences are SGHDT and YYEEEE. The CDR3 is 16 residues long. The germline V and J ends were trimmed by 4 bases and 2 bases, with 16 bases remaining between them. As DNA, the CDR3 is TGTGCCAGCAGCACTGGAGGGGGGCTGGGCAATCAGCCCCAGCATTTT. It codes for CASSTGGGLGNQPQHF.

This clone was seen more than once but under ten times. The chain has TRBV19 and TRBJ1-5, with D perhaps TRBD1 (5 bases). This CDR3 comprises 14 residues. Trimming removed 5 bases at V and 0 bases at J, with 8 bases between. CDR1 and CDR2 (germline): LNHDA, SQIVND (reference sequence). In DNA, the CDR3 is TGTGCCAGTAGTGCGACAGATAGCAATCAGCCCCAGCATTTT. Protein: CASSATDSNQPQHF.

The chain uses TRBV29-1 and TRBJ2-7; D may match TRBD1 or TRBD2 (6 bases each). V was cut by 1 base and J by 3 bases, with 13 bases left in between. This CDR3 has 14 residues. Per germline, CDR1 SQVTM and CDR2 ANQGSEA. The CDR3 DNA is TGCAGCGTTGAAGCGGGCAGGGGAGGCTACGAGCAGTACTTC. The encoded protein is CSVEAGRGGYEQYF.

V gene TRBV30 combines with J gene TRBJ1-1; weak D call: TRBD1 (5 bases). V shed 7 bases and J shed 4 bases, with 13 bases lying between them. Germline lookup yields CDR1 GTSNPN and CDR2 SVGIG (reference sequence). CDR3 length equals 12 residues. CDR3 coding DNA: TGTGCCTTCTCGGGGCAGGGCACTGAAGCTTTCTTT. Translation gives CAFSGQGTEAFF.

The V gene is TRBV14, the J gene TRBJ2-1, with 7 bases identical to TRBD2. This CDR3 comprises 15 residues. Germline V gene data show CDR1 as SGHDN and CDR2 as FVKESK. V dropped 1 base and J dropped 4; count of bases not matched to a gene: 4. For the CDR3, the DNA is TGTGCCAGCAGCCAAGGGGCGGGAGCGTACAATGAGCAGTTCTTC. Protein sequence: CASSQGAGAYNEQFF.

The table lists this clone with a few counts. This chain links TRBV4-1 with TRBJ2-1, with 9 bases fitting TRBD1. CDR1 MGHRA and CDR2 YSYEKL come from the germline V gene. The V and J ends lost 2 bases and 7 bases, in that order; junction bases with no gene match: 9. The CDR3 covers 16 residues. The CDR3 protein is CASSQPTGGIWNEQFF. The CDR3 DNA follows: TGCGCCAGCAGCCAACCTACAGGGGGCATCTGGAATGAGCAGTTCTTC.

The V and J genes are TRBV27 and TRBJ2-1; 14 bases are shared with TRBD2. Germline V gene data show CDR1 as MNHEY and CDR2 as SMNVEV (reference sequence). CDR3 length: 16 amino acids. With 10 bases clipped from V and 3 bases from J, the junction kept 8 bases outside the gene matches. DNA of the CDR3: TGTGCCACAACCCCCGGGACTAGCGGGGGCTACAATGAGCAGTTCTTC. Amino acids: CATTPGTSGGYNEQFF.

The rearrangement uses TRBV6-5 and TRBJ2-2; 9 bases agree with TRBD1. In germline, CDR1 is MNHEY, CDR2 SVGAGI. With V trimmed by 2 bases and J by 8 bases, 6 bases remained unmatched. CDR3 length equals 15 residues. This CDR3 reads CASSYPSQGAGELFF. In nucleotides, the CDR3 is TGTGCCAGCAGTTACCCGTCACAGGGGGCTGGGGAGCTGTTTTTT.